This T cell receptor beta chain appears in the sequencing data of a study of PD-1 blockade in classical Hodgkin lymphoma. Repertoires were generated with immunoSEQ multiplex PCR, while TCRdb's copy carries only in-frame clones and drops some. The data hold tens of thousands of clones, with about 88% observed a single time. As for this clone: What it binds is unknown.

Germline V gene sequence: CDR1 ENHRY, CDR2 SYGVKD. V was trimmed by 2 bases and J by 1 base, leaving 4 bases between them. The CDR3 length is 13 residues. Findings and limits, study-wide: Those achieving complete response showed baseline diversity like newly diagnosed patients.

All the patients suffered relapse after autologous stem cell transplantation, and brentuximab vedotin exposure differed. This chain joins TRBV10-3 and TRBJ2-3, with D unclear. The sample consisted of peripheral blood mononuclear cells (PBMCs), taken at baseline. This TCR was recovered from a human donor with classical Hodgkin lymphoma. The CDR3 DNA sequence: TGTGCCATCAGTGAGACAGGCACAGATACGCAGTATTTT. It codes for CAISETGTDTQYF.